These T cell receptor beta chains were read from a single sample in a study of tumor-infiltrating lymphocytes in localized non-small cell lung cancer. Produced via immunoSEQ multiplex PCR; TCRdb's table is partial and in-frame only. There are about 8,400 clones in the sample; 77% occur only once, and over 4.5% lies in the top ten. The sample consisted of lung tumor tissue. All receptors come from a human donor with non-small cell lung cancer. The CDR3 runs from the conserved cysteine through the conserved F or W. D genes are given only for firm matches. Clone size is not always given. Where it is, it says once, few, many or a class for expanded clones.

CASSPSQGGINSPLHF TGCGCCAGCAGCCCCAGCCAAGGAGGTATTAATTCACCCCTCCACTTT TRBJ1-6 . TRBV4-1 once
CASSLDETQYF TGTGCCAGCAGCTTAGACGAGACCCAGTACTTC TRBJ2-5 . TRBV7-2 .
CASSGLAGGQWGNEQFF TGTGCCAGCAGTGGACTAGCGGGAGGGCAGTGGGGCAATGAGCAGTTCTTC TRBJ2-1 TRBD2 TRBV2 .
CASSYSGPHQPQHF TGTGCCAGCAGTTACTCAGGACCACACCAGCCCCAGCATTTT TRBJ1-5 . TRBV6-5 .
CASSDVRTGTISNTQYF TGTGCCAGCAGTGACGTCCGGACCGGGACTATCTCCAATACGCAGTATTTT TRBJ2-3 TRBD2 TRBV2 .
CASSKGDGQQPQHF TGTGCCAGCAGCAAAGGGGACGGGCAGCAGCCCCAGCATTTT TRBJ1-5 . TRBV21-1 .
CAISPQGGGDQPQHF TGTGCCATCAGCCCTCAAGGGGGAGGGGATCAGCCCCAGCATTTT TRBJ1-5 . TRBV10-3 .
CATSPGQDNYGYTF TGTGCCACCAGCCCCGGGCAGGACAACTATGGCTACACCTTC TRBJ1-2 . TRBV15 few
CASSLWTRRGDTQYF TGTGCCAGCAGCTTATGGACACGGCGGGGAGATACGCAGTATTTT TRBJ2-3 . TRBV7-2 once
CASKTRKLTYEQYF TGTGCCAGCAAGACTAGGAAGCTCACCTACGAGCAGTACTTC TRBJ2-7 . TRBV27 .
CASSAQGDEQYF TGTGCCAGCAGCGCCCAGGGGGACGAGCAGTACTTC TRBJ2-7 TRBD1 TRBV6-6 few
CSVEDPVSYGYTF TGCAGCGTTGAAGACCCGGTTAGCTATGGCTACACCTTC TRBJ1-2 . TRBV29-1 .
CASSPLAGGYEQYF TGTGCCAGCAGCCCACTAGCGGGGGGCTACGAGCAGTACTTC TRBJ2-7 TRBD2 TRBV7-8 .
CASILGVFTDTQYF TGTGCCAGCATCTTGGGAGTATTCACAGATACGCAGTATTTT TRBJ2-3 . TRBV11-2 .
CASSKRAGGANYGYTF TGTGCCAGCAGCAAAAGGGCAGGGGGAGCTAACTATGGCTACACCTTC TRBJ1-2 . TRBV21-1 .
CASRRDTGASYNEQFF TGCGCCAGCAGGAGGGATACAGGGGCCTCCTACAATGAGCAGTTCTTC TRBJ2-1 TRBD1 TRBV10-1 few
CASEYGGLRREQYF TGTGCCAGCGAGTACGGGGGGCTCCGGAGGGAGCAGTACTTC TRBJ2-7 . TRBV28 .
CASSLMGGDIQYF TGTGCCAGCAGTTTAATGGGGGGGGACATTCAGTACTTC TRBJ2-4 TRBD2 TRBV27 .
CASSRLATSGRPYEQYF TGTGCCAGCAGCCGCCTGGCGACTAGCGGGAGGCCCTACGAGCAGTACTTC TRBJ2-7 TRBD2 TRBV13 .
CASSYGPRENEQFF TGTGCCAGCAGTTACGGTCCCAGGGAGAATGAGCAGTTCTTC TRBJ2-1 . TRBV6-5 .
CASSRGQTDTQYF TGCGCCAGCAGCAGGGGACAGACAGATACGCAGTATTTT TRBJ2-3 TRBD1 TRBV5-1 .
CASSGQGLSGGGPYEQYF TGTGCCAGCAGCGGACAGGGATTGAGCGGGGGTGGTCCCTACGAGCAGTACTTC TRBJ2-7 . TRBV28 .
CAISDMAAAGNTIYF TGTGCCATCAGTGATATGGCGGCCGCTGGAAACACCATATATTTT TRBJ1-3 . TRBV10-3 few
CASSLGLAGGTDTQYF TGTGCCAGCAGCCTCGGACTAGCGGGAGGAACAGATACGCAGTATTTT TRBJ2-3 TRBD2 TRBV7-6 .